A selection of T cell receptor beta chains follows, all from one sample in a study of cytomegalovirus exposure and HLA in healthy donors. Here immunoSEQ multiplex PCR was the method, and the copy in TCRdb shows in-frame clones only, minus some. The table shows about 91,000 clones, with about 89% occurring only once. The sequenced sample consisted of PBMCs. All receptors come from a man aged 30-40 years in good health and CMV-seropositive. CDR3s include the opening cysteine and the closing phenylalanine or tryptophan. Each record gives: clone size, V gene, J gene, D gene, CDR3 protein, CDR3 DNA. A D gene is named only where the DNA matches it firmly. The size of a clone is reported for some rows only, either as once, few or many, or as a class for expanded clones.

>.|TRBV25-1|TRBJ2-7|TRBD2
CASSPGLAGVLRYEQYF
TGTGCCAGCAGCCCGGGACTAGCGGGAGTCCTTCGCTACGAGCAGTACTTC
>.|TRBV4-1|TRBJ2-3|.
CASSQALGTSTDTQYF
TGCGCCAGCAGCCAAGCACTGGGGACAAGCACAGATACGCAGTATTTT
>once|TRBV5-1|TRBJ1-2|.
CASSAGRGVDDGYTF
TGCGCCAGCAGCGCCGGACGGGGGGTTGATGATGGCTACACCTTC
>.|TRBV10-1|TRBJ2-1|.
CASSESPQGREFF
TGCGCCAGCAGTGAGTCCCCTCAGGGGCGAGAGTTCTTC
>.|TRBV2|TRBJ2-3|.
CASKRTLSSDTQYF
TGTGCCAGCAAACGGACATTAAGCTCAGATACGCAGTATTTT
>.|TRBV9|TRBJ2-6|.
CASSVQDSGANVLTF
TGTGCCAGCAGCGTACAGGACTCTGGGGCCAACGTCCTGACTTTC
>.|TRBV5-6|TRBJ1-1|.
CASSLGIRDGKVFTEAFF
TGTGCCAGCAGCTTGGGAATCAGGGATGGAAAAGTATTTACTGAAGCTTTCTTT
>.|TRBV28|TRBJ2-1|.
CASRRENSYNEQFF
TGTGCCAGCCGAAGGGAGAACTCCTACAATGAGCAGTTCTTC
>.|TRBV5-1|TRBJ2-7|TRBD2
CASRMRASGRNVYEQYF
TGCGCCAGCAGGATGAGGGCTAGCGGGAGGAACGTCTACGAGCAGTACTTC
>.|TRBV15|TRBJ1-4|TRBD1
CATSRHPGTGNEKLFF
TGTGCCACCAGCAGACACCCCGGGACAGGAAATGAAAAACTGTTTTTT
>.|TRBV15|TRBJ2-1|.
CATSRDTGDNEQFF
TGTGCCACCAGCAGGGACACGGGTGACAATGAGCAGTTCTTC
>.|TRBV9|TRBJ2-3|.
CASSVGPRGTDTQYF
TGTGCCAGCAGCGTAGGTCCCAGGGGCACAGATACGCAGTATTTT
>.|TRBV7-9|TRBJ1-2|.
CASSLSGFNYGYTF
TGTGCCAGCAGCTTGTCGGGTTTCAACTATGGCTACACCTTC
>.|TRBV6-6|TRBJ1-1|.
CASSARGGLGTEAFF
TGTGCCAGCAGTGCGAGGGGGGGGCTGGGCACTGAAGCTTTCTTT
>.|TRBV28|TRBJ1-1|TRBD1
CASRRTQTGWAFF
TGTGCCAGCAGAAGAACCCAGACAGGGTGGGCTTTCTTT
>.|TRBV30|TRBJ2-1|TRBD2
CAWRGKGLAGANEQFF
TGTGCCTGGAGGGGTAAAGGACTAGCGGGAGCCAATGAGCAGTTCTTC
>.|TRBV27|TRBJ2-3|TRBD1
CASTGGSDTQYF
TGTGCCAGCACAGGGGGTTCAGATACGCAGTATTTT
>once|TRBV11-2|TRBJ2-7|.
CASSLDHGTEQYF
TGTGCCAGCAGCTTAGACCATGGGACTGAGCAGTACTTC
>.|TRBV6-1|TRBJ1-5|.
CASSEAGVSNQPQHF
TGTGCCAGCAGTGAAGCAGGAGTGTCCAATCAGCCCCAGCATTTT
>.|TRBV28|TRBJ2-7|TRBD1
CASRSPGTGGSEQYF
TGTGCCAGCAGGTCCCCCGGGACAGGGGGCTCCGAGCAGTACTTC
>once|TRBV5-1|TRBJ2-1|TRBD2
CASSADPPGLAGAGNEQFF
TGCGCCAGCAGCGCGGATCCTCCGGGACTAGCGGGAGCCGGAAATGAGCAGTTCTTC
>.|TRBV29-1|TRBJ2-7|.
CSVVGGQTYEQYF
TGCAGCGTTGTGGGGGGACAGACCTACGAGCAGTACTTC
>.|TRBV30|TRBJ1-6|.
CAWSGQGGNNSPLHF
TGTGCCTGGAGCGGCCAAGGCGGAAATAATTCACCCCTCCACTTT
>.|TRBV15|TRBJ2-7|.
CATSTPLPPVNEQYF
TGTGCCACCAGCACCCCCCTCCCCCCAGTCAACGAGCAGTACTTC
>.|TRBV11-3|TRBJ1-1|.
CASSSQGNTEAFF
TGTGCCAGCAGCTCTCAGGGAAACACTGAAGCTTTCTTT
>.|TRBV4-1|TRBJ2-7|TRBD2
CASSQARLASYEQYF
TGCGCCAGCAGCCAAGCTCGACTAGCATCCTACGAGCAGTACTTC
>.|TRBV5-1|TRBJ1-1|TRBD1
CASSLVIGDRAEAFF
TGCGCCAGCAGCTTGGTGATCGGGGACAGGGCGGAAGCTTTCTTT
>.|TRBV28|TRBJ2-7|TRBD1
CASADRGPYEQYF
TGTGCCAGTGCGGACAGGGGCCCCTACGAGCAGTACTTC
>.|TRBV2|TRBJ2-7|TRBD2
CASSEGGLAGAHYEQYF
TGTGCCAGCAGTGAAGGGGGACTAGCGGGAGCACACTACGAGCAGTACTTC
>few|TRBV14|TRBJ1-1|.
CASSLQGTQRAFF
TGTGCCAGCAGCCTACAGGGTACCCAGAGGGCTTTCTTT
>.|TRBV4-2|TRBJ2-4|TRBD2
CASSQGGREERAKNIQYF
TGTGCCAGCAGCCAAGGTGGGCGGGAGGAAAGAGCCAAAAACATTCAGTACTTC
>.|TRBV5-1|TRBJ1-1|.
CASSWQGWNTEAFF
TGCGCCAGCAGCTGGCAGGGTTGGAACACTGAAGCTTTCTTT
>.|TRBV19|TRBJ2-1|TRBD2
CASSGSGSSYNEQFF
TGTGCCAGTAGTGGTAGCGGGAGCTCCTACAATGAGCAGTTCTTC
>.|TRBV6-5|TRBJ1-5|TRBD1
CASSYQAGGQPQHF
TGTGCCAGCAGTTATCAAGCAGGGGGACAGCCCCAGCATTTT
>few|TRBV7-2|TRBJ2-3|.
CASSPLMGPDTQYF
TGTGCCAGCAGCCCACTCATGGGCCCAGATACGCAGTATTTT
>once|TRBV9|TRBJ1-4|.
CASSVRPSDEKLFF
TGTGCCAGCAGCGTCAGGCCCTCGGATGAAAAACTGTTTTTT
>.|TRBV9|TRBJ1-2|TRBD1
CASSDRGRGYGYTF
TGTGCCAGCAGCGACAGGGGAAGGGGCTATGGCTACACCTTC
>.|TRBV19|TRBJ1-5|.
CASSINSRQPQHF
TGTGCCAGTAGTATCAATTCGCGGCAGCCCCAGCATTTT
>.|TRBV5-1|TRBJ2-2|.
CASRGWGVYGELFF
TGCGCCAGCAGAGGCTGGGGGGTCTACGGGGAGCTGTTTTTT
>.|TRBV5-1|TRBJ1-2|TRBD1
CASSPRQGNYGYTF
TGCGCCAGCAGCCCCCGACAGGGAAACTATGGCTACACCTTC
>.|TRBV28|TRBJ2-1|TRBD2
CATLMFKTSGSYNEQFF
TGTGCCACCTTGATGTTCAAGACTAGCGGGTCATACAATGAGCAGTTCTTC
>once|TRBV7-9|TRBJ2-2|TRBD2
CASSFTGTSGMNTGELFF
TGTGCCAGCAGCTTTACCGGGACTAGCGGGATGAACACCGGGGAGCTGTTTTTT
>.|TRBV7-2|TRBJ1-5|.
CASSSRAGMNQPQHF
TGTGCCAGCAGCTCAAGGGCCGGGATGAATCAGCCCCAGCATTTT
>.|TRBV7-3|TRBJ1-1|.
CASSIVSQNTEAFF
TGTGCCAGCAGCATTGTTAGCCAGAACACTGAAGCTTTCTTT
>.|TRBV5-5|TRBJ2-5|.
CASSLEGAHETQYF
TGTGCCAGCAGCTTAGAAGGGGCGCATGAGACCCAGTACTTC
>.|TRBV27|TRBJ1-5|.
CASSLRYSNQPQHF
TGTGCCAGCAGTTTGAGGTATAGCAATCAGCCCCAGCATTTT
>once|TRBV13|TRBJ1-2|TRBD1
CASSLVTAGGNYGYTF
TGTGCCAGCAGCTTAGTAACGGCAGGGGGAAACTATGGCTACACCTTC
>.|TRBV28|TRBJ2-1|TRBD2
CASIPGRGEEQFF
TGTGCCAGCATCCCGGGGAGGGGTGAAGAGCAGTTCTTC
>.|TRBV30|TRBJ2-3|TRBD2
CAWSAGTNTDTQYF
TGTGCCTGGAGCGCAGGGACTAACACAGATACGCAGTATTTT
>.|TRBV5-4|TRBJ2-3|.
CASSSTWTDTQYF
TGTGCCAGCAGCTCAACTTGGACAGATACGCAGTATTTT
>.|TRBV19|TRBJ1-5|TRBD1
CASSKSRQGDQPQHF
TGTGCCAGTAGTAAATCCCGACAGGGGGATCAGCCCCAGCATTTT
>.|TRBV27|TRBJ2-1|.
CASISGLYEQFF
TGTGCCAGCATTTCGGGTTTGTATGAGCAGTTCTTC
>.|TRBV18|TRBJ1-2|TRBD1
CASSLQQGSLDGYTF
TGTGCCAGCTCACTTCAACAGGGGAGTTTGGATGGCTACACCTTC
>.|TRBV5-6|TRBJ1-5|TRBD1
CASSLLRGQGSNQPQHF
TGTGCCAGCAGCTTGTTGAGGGGACAGGGCTCTAATCAGCCCCAGCATTTT
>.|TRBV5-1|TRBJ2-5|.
CASSLLAAEETQYF
TGCGCCAGCAGCTTGCTTGCAGCGGAAGAGACCCAGTACTTC
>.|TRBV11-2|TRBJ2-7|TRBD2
CASSPLAGGPYEQYF
TGTGCCAGCAGCCCTCTAGCGGGAGGGCCCTACGAGCAGTACTTC
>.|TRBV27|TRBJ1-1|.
CASSFSWRTEAFF
TGTGCCAGCAGTTTTTCGTGGCGGACTGAAGCTTTCTTT
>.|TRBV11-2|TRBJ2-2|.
CASSSLRGTGELFF
TGTGCTAGCAGCTCTCTCAGGGGCACCGGGGAGCTGTTTTTT
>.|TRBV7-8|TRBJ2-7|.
CASSLVGHQYEQYF
TGTGCCAGCAGCTTAGTGGGACACCAATACGAGCAGTACTTC
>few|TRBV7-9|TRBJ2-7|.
CASSLDPGDEQYF
TGTGCCAGCAGCTTAGACCCAGGGGACGAGCAGTACTTC